The 9 T cell receptor beta chains below all came from one sample that was sequenced in a study of OX40 agonist ivuxolimab in advanced cancers. The assay was immunoSEQ multiplex PCR, and TCRdb's table has in-frame clones only and misses some. The sample comprises tens of thousands of clones, approximately 80% of which are singletons, and just under 35% rests with the top ten. This material consisted of CD4+ or CD8+ T cells sorted from blood, taken in a trial of the OX40 agonist ivuxolimab. All receptors derive from an adult with an advanced solid tumor such as melanoma, head and neck, liver or kidney cancer.

This clone was counted between two and nine times. The rearrangement uses TRBV10-1 and TRBJ2-2, with 8 bases aligning to TRBD1. The CDR3 has 16 residues. J was trimmed by 5 bases and V by 0 bases; bases with no gene match: 5. Germline-derived CDR1 and CDR2 are WNHNN and SYGVQD (reference sequence). CDR3 in DNA: TGCGCCAGCAGTGAGTCGGGCAGGGGGCTGACCGGGGAGCTGTTTTTT. Encoded protein: CASSESGRGLTGELFF.

V and J are TRBV5-6 and TRBJ2-3, with no clear D. This CDR3 has 16 residues. The germline gives CDR1 SGHDT, CDR2 YYEEEE. V lost 3 bases and J 2 bases, leaving 16 bases between the germline ends. The CDR3 sequence is CASSSRSAYDTDTQYF. The DNA for the CDR3 is TGTGCCAGCAGCTCTCGTTCGGCCTACGACACAGATACGCAGTATTTT.

About this clone itself: One end of the junction is discordant with germline, which a read error may explain. The V and J genes are TRBV7-7 and TRBJ2-7; D gene unclear. Germline lookup yields CDR1 SSHAT and CDR2 FNYEAQ (reference sequence). The CDR3 has 13 residues. In nucleotides, the CDR3 is TGTGCTAGCAGCTTCGGTCCCGACTACGAGCAGTACTTC. This codes for CASSFGPDYEQYF. Drawing the rest from reference TRBV7-7 and TRBJ2-7, the complete variable domain is GAGVSQSPRYKVTKRGQDVTLRCDPISSHATLYWYQQALGQGPEFLTYFNYEAQPDKSGLPSDRFSAERPEGSISTLTIQRTEQRDSAMYRCASSFGPDYEQYFGPGTRLTVT.

The chain has TRBV27 and TRBJ2-5, with D tentatively TRBD2 (6 bases). Germline assignment: CDR1 MNHEY and CDR2 SMNVEV (reference sequence). The V gene lost 4 bases and the J gene lost 2 bases, with 17 bases spanning the gap. This CDR3 has 16 amino acids. The CDR3 is CASSYLKPRGQETQYF. The CDR3 DNA reads TGTGCCAGCAGTTACCTGAAACCCCGGGGGCAAGAGACCCAGTACTTC.

Regarding this clone: Different DNA sequences within this sample yield the same CDR3. The CDR3 coding sequence is TGTGCCAGCAGCTTAGGTGCAGGGGAGTCCTACGAGCAGTACTTC. Protein product: CASSLGAGESYEQYF. The rearrangement joins TRBV7-8 to TRBJ2-7, with D possibly being TRBD1 (6 bases). Germline lookup yields CDR1 SGHVS and CDR2 FQNEAQ. The CDR3 loop spans 15 amino acids. Trimming shortened V by 1 base and J by 1 base, and 11 bases separated the two germline ends.

This sequence joins TRBV7-3 and TRBJ2-3, with D perhaps given as TRBD1 or TRBD2 (5 bases each). This CDR3 has 15 amino acids. V lost 8 bases and J 3 bases, leaving 18 bases between the germline ends. In germline, CDR1 is SGHTA, CDR2 FQGTGA. The CDR3 is CASSKTGQRTDTQYF. The CDR3 DNA reads TGTGCCAGCTCCAAGACGGGGCAGAGGACAGATACGCAGTATTTT.

CDR3 protein: CASSLASGTQHIQYF. Written as DNA, the CDR3 is TGTGCCAGCAGTCTGGCTAGCGGGACCCAGCACATTCAGTACTTC. The gene calls are TRBV6-4 and TRBJ2-4, with TRBD2 matching 9 bases. The V gene's germline CDR1 is MRHNA and CDR2 SNTAGT. CDR3 size: 15 residues. V lost 5 bases to trimming and J lost 8 bases; unmatched junction nucleotides: 10.

This chain connects TRBV10-1 to TRBJ2-7; D might be TRBD1 (5 bases). This CDR3 has 14 amino acids. Per germline, CDR1 WNHNN and CDR2 SYGVQD (reference sequence). Trimming took off 10 bases at V and 3 bases at J, with 19 bases between the two ends. CDR3 DNA sequence: TGCGCCATCCCGCAGGGCATGGATTACTACGAGCAGTACTTC. Encoded protein: CAIPQGMDYYEQYF.

The chain employs TRBV6-1 and TRBJ2-3; D not certain. The germline V gene encodes CDR1 MNHNS and CDR2 SASEGT. V dropped 2 bases and J dropped 2 bases, with 11 bases sitting between them. The CDR3 runs to 15 residues. CDR3 nucleotides: TGTGCCAGCAGTGAATACGACTCCGACACAGATACGCAGTATTTT. Protein: CASSEYDSDTDTQYF.